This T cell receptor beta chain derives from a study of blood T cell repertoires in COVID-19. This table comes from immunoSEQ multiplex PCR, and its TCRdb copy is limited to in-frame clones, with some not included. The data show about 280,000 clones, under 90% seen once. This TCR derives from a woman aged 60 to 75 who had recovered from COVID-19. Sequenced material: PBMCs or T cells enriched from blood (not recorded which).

The DNA of the CDR3 is TGTGCCAGCAGTTATAGCGGGGGGTCCACAGATACGCAGTATTTT. Residues: CASSYSGGSTDTQYF. V is TRBV6-5 and J is TRBJ2-3; 10 nucleotides match TRBD2. The CDR3 loop spans 15 amino acids. With V trimmed by 3 bases and J by 2 bases, 2 bases remained unmatched. Per the germline V gene, CDR1 is MNHEY and CDR2 is SVGAGI.